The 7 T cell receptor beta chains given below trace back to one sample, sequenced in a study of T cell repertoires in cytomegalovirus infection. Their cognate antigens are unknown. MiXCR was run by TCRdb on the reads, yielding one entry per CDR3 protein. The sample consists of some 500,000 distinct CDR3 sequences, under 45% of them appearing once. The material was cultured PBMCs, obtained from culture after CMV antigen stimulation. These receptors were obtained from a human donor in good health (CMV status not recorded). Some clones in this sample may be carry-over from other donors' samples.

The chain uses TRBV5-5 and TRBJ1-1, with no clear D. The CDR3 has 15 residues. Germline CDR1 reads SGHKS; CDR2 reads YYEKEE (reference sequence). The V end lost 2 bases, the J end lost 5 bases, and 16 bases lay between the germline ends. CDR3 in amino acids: CASSLNGLIETEAFF. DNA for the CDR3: TGTGCCAGCAGCTTAAATGGGTTAATAGAGACTGAAGCTTTCTTT.

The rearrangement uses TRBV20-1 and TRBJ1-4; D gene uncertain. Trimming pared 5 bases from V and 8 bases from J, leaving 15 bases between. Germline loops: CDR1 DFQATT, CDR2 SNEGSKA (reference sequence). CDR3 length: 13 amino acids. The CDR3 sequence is CSAGPLSEEKLFF. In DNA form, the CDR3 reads TGCAGTGCTGGACCCTTATCTGAGGAAAAACTGTTTTTT.

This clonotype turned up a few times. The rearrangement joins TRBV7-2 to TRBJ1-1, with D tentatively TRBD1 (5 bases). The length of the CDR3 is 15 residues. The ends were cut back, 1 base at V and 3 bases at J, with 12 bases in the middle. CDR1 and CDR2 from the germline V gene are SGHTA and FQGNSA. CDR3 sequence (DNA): TGTGCCAGCAGCTTAGTGGGGGGGAGCCACACTGAAGCTTTCTTT. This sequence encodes CASSLVGGSHTEAFF. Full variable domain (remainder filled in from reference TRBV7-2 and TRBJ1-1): GAGVSQSPSNKVTEKGKDVELRCDPISGHTALYWYRQSLGQGLEFLIYFQGNSAPDKSGLPSDRFSAERTGGSVSTLTIQRTQQEDSAVYLCASSLVGGSHTEAFFGQGTRLTVV.

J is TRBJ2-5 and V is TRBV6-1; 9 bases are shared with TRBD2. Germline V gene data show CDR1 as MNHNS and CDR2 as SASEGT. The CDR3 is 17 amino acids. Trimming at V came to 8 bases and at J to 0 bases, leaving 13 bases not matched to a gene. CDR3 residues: CASRRLAGPPYQETQYF. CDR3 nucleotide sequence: TGTGCCAGCCGGCGGCTAGCGGGACCTCCGTACCAAGAGACCCAGTACTTC.

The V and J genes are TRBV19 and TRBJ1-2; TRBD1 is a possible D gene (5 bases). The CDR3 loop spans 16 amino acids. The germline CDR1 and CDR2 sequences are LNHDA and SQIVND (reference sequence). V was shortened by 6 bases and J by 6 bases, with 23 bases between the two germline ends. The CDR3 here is CASSRQFGAYSNGYTF. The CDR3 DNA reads TGTGCCAGTAGCCGACAGTTTGGGGCTTACTCGAATGGCTACACCTTC.

CDR3 DNA sequence: TGTGCCAGCAGCGTCGAAGACTACAATGAGCAGTTCTTC. This encodes CASSVEDYNEQFF. This chain connects TRBV9 to TRBJ2-1; D remains ambiguous. V was trimmed by 2 bases and J by 3 bases, leaving 6 bases between them. The germline V gene has CDR1 SGDLS and CDR2 YYNGEE. The length of the CDR3 is 13 residues.

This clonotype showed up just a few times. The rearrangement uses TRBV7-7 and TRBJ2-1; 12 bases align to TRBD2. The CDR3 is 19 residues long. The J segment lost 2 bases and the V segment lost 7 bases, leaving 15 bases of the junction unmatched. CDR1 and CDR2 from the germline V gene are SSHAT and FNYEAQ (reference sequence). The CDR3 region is CASTPSLASGGAAYNEQFF. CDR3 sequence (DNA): TGTGCCAGCACCCCTTCCTTAGCTAGCGGGGGGGCGGCCTACAATGAGCAGTTCTTC.